What follows are 9 T cell receptor beta chains derived from one specimen sequenced in a study of cytomegalovirus exposure and HLA in healthy donors. Primers for the PCR totalled 60 Vbeta and 13 Jbeta. The data were produced by immunoSEQ multiplex PCR, yet TCRdb's version contains in-frame clones alone and is incomplete. The sample has about 94,000 clones; around 76% are singletons. Sequenced input: PBMCs. The receptors stem from a man aged 35 to 55 in good health and CMV-seropositive.

CDR3 protein: CASSYASGYNEQFF. The CDR3 bases are TGTGCCAGCAGTTACGCCTCGGGGTACAATGAGCAGTTCTTC. The chain has TRBV6-5 and TRBJ2-1; TRBD2 might be the D (5 bases). Germline lookup yields CDR1 MNHEY and CDR2 SVGAGI. The CDR3 length is 14 residues. Trimming stripped 2 bases from V and 4 bases from J, with 9 bases between.

V usage is TRBV11-2 and J usage is TRBJ2-5, with D perhaps TRBD1 (6 bases). CDR3 length equals 16 residues. Germline values: CDR1 SGHAT, CDR2 FQNNGV. With 4 bases removed from V and 4 bases from J, the gap between germline ends came to 19 bases. The CDR3 coding sequence is TGTGCCAGCAGCTACATTAGTGGGGGCGCGTTAGAGACCCAGTACTTC. Translated: CASSYISGGALETQYF.

The chain recombines TRBV25-1 with TRBJ1-3; D remains ambiguous. Germline V gives CDR1 MGHDK, CDR2 SYGVNS. The CDR3 loop spans 13 amino acids. V was trimmed by 5 bases and J by 0 bases, leaving 5 bases between them. The CDR3 nucleotides are TGTGCCAGCAGTCGGAGCTCTGGAAACACCATATATTTT. This translates into CASSRSSGNTIYF.

The V call is TRBV6-6, the J call TRBJ2-7; D is ambiguous. The CDR3 totals 14 residues. Between the trimmed V and J ends, which lost 6 bases and 0 bases, there was a span of 12 bases. Germline lookup yields CDR1 MNHNY and CDR2 SVGAGI (reference sequence). The DNA of the CDR3 is TGTGCCAGCAGCCCCCCGGCGGACTCCTACGAGCAGTACTTC. As protein: CASSPPADSYEQYF.

This clone was observed a few times. The V and J genes are TRBV28 and TRBJ2-5, with TRBD1 matching 9 bases. Germline CDR1 MDHEN, CDR2 SYDVKM. The CDR3 length is 14 residues. V lost 5 bases, J lost 1 base, and 2 bases stayed unmatched. The CDR3 here is CASSQQGAQETQYF. CDR3 sequence (DNA): TGTGCCAGCAGTCAACAGGGGGCCCAAGAGACCCAGTACTTC.

This chain joins TRBV29-1 and TRBJ1-1; perhaps TRBD1 as D (5 bases). Germline CDR1 is SQVTM and CDR2 is ANQGSEA. This CDR3 has 14 amino acids. V was clipped by 7 bases and J by 4 bases, with 19 bases between them. DNA of the CDR3: TGCAGCGGCTATCCTGGGGGGTGGGGCACTGAAGCTTTCTTT. Amino acid sequence: CSGYPGGWGTEAFF.

This clone appeared a few times. The genes are TRBV7-8 and TRBJ2-7, with TRBD2 matching 13 bases. CDR1 SGHVS and CDR2 FQNEAQ come from the germline V gene. The CDR3 runs to 15 residues. V was pared by 3 bases and J by 5 bases, with 4 bases of the junction left unmatched. The CDR3, as DNA: TGTGCCAGCAGCTTCGGGACTAGCGGGGCTGACGAGCAGTACTTC. It is translated as CASSFGTSGADEQYF.

The V gene is TRBV27, the J gene TRBJ2-1, with TRBD2 identical over 12 bases. Germline V gene data show CDR1 as MNHEY and CDR2 as SMNVEV (reference sequence). This CDR3 contains 16 residues. V shed 6 bases and J 7 bases; nucleotides not matched to a gene: 10. In nucleotides, the CDR3 is TGTGCCAGCAGCCGCCCTGGACTAGCGGGGATTAATGAGCAGTTCTTC. It is translated as CASSRPGLAGINEQFF.

This clone was seen more than once but under ten times. This chain connects TRBV9 to TRBJ2-2; D might be TRBD1 (5 bases). Trimming shortened V by 3 bases and J by 1 base, and 7 bases separated the two germline ends. The germline gives CDR1 SGDLS, CDR2 YYNGEE. CDR3 length: 14 amino acids. The CDR3 loop is CASSETVNTGELFF. The CDR3 DNA is TGTGCCAGCAGCGAGACAGTGAACACCGGGGAGCTGTTTTTT.